This TCR beta chain was documented in a study of CD8+ T cells in alopecia areata. About the research overall: Female C3H/HeJ mice aged roughly 7-10 weeks received skin from approximately 6-12-month-old C3H/HeJ donors with spontaneous alopecia. Points from the study as a whole: Resident alphabeta T-cell populations of normal skin are likewise subject to sequencing in scalp samples.

As the sequencing template, cDNA was produced by extracting RNA and reverse transcribing it. Measured with immunoSEQ multiplex PCR; TCRdb has only the in-frame clones, and not every one. The sample has under 350,000 clones, none seen only once. This clone was seen only a few times. Its antigen remains unknown. The genes are named according to mouse. With the read ending 4 residues before the CDR3 end, the germline J gene is used to fill in that end. Trimming took 3 bases from V and 2 from J; bases not matched to a gene: 0. The CDR3 loop spans 14 amino acids. CDR1 GKSSPN and CDR2 SITVG come from the germline V gene. Pooled cutaneous lymph node cells were sorted using CD4, CD8alpha, NKG2D, NKG2ACE and other markers.

The source material was CD4+ T cells sorted from a lymph node. This receptor was taken from a C3H/HeJ mouse with alopecia areata. Strain MHC haplotype: H2-k. V and J are TRBV31 and TRBJ2-1; TRBD2 matches at 11 bases. CDR3 amino acids: CAWRGLGDYAEQFF. Partial CDR3 DNA: TGTGCCTGGAGGGGACTGGGGGACTATGCT.